Below, 10 T cell receptor beta chains from the same sample are listed, as sequenced in a study of blood T cell repertoires in COVID-19. Sequenced by immunoSEQ multiplex PCR; TCRdb stores in-frame clones only, minus some. The table has nearly 250,000 clones, 65% to 90% seen once. Material: PBMCs or T cells enriched from blood (not recorded which). The receptors stem from a woman aged 45-60 years with acute COVID-19.

The V gene is TRBV3-1 (or the pseudogene TRBV3-2), the J gene TRBJ2-2, with D possibly being TRBD2 (6 bases). The CDR3 length is 18 residues. Trimming cost V 1 base and J 0 bases, with 15 bases left between them. Germline-derived CDR1 and CDR2 are LGHDT and YNNKEL (reference sequence). The CDR3 here is CASSQVPSVYANTGELFF. DNA of the CDR3: TGTGCCAGCAGCCAAGTTCCTAGCGTATATGCGAACACCGGGGAGCTGTTTTTT.

This clone was recorded a few times. This chain uses TRBV18 with TRBJ1-5, with D possibly being TRBD1 (6 bases). Germline CDR1 KGHSH, CDR2 LQKENI. The CDR3 has 16 amino acids. V dropped 1 base and J dropped 0 bases, with 10 bases sitting between them. For the CDR3, the DNA is TGTGCCAGCTCACCACGGGGGGGGCTTAGCAATCAGCCCCAGCATTTT. It yields the protein CASSPRGGLSNQPQHF. The full variable domain, with the rest looked up from reference TRBV18 and TRBJ1-5, is NAGVMQNPRHLVRRRGQEARLRCSPMKGHSHVYWYRQLPEEGLKFMVYLQKENIIDESGMPKERFSAEFPKEGPSILRIQQVVRGDSAAYFCASSPRGGLSNQPQHFGDGTRLSIL.

The chain joins TRBV7-2 to TRBJ1-5; 7 positions match TRBD1. Per the germline V gene, CDR1 is SGHTA and CDR2 is FQGNSA. The CDR3 runs to 14 residues. V shed 3 bases and J 9 bases; nucleotides not matched to a gene: 8. The CDR3 loop is CASSFYRGPWPQHF. The CDR3 coding sequence is TGTGCCAGCAGCTTCTACAGGGGACCATGGCCCCAGCATTTT.

This clone was counted once. Different DNA sequences within this sample yield the same CDR3. The V and J genes are TRBV19 and TRBJ1-4; 8 bases match TRBD1. The length of the CDR3 is 15 residues. J lost 8 bases, V lost 6 bases, and 11 bases had no gene match. Germline values: CDR1 LNHDA, CDR2 SQIVND (reference sequence). In DNA form, the CDR3 reads TGTGCCAGTAGCCTCGACAGGGGAGGAAAGGAAAAACTGTTTTTT. It encodes CASSLDRGGKEKLFF.

In this sample, this clone turned up a few times. This chain uses TRBV30 with TRBJ1-4; 11 bases agree with TRBD1. This CDR3 is built from 15 residues. CDR1 is GTSNPN and CDR2 is SVGIG in the germline V gene (reference sequence). The J segment lost 4 bases and the V segment lost 5 bases, leaving 6 bases of the junction unmatched. Here the CDR3 DNA reads TGTGCCTGGGGAATAGGGACAGGGGGTAATGAAAAACTGTTTTTT. Translating gives CAWGIGTGGNEKLFF.

The chain combines TRBV12-5 with TRBJ1-5; 9 bases are a match to TRBD1. Germline CDR1 is LGHNT and CDR2 is FRNRAP. V shed 1 base and J 4 bases; nucleotides not matched to a gene: 8. The CDR3 is 17 residues long. The CDR3 DNA sequence: TGTGCTAGTGGTTTGGCACAGGGGGCCAACCGTAATCAGCCCCAGCATTTT. Amino acid sequence: CASGLAQGANRNQPQHF. Full variable domain (rest looked up from reference TRBV12-5 and TRBJ1-5): DARVTQTPRHKVTEMGQEVTMRCQPILGHNTVFWYRQTMMQGLELLAYFRNRAPLDDSGMPKDRFSAEMPDATLATLKIQPSEPRDSAVYFCASGLAQGANRNQPQHFGDGTRLSIL.

The V gene is TRBV10-3, the J gene TRBJ2-3; 13 bases fit TRBD2. The CDR3 length is 16 residues. CDR1 and CDR2 from the germline V gene are ENHRY and SYGVKD. J was trimmed by 2 bases and V by 10 bases; bases with no gene match: 9. CDR3 nucleotide sequence: TGTGCCACCGGACTAGCGGGGGCTGGTATCACAGATACGCAGTATTTT. Protein: CATGLAGAGITDTQYF.

The V and J genes are TRBV7-9 and TRBJ1-4; 7 bases map to TRBD1. After removal of 5 bases from V and 6 bases from J, the junction contained 9 bases not matched to a gene. This CDR3 contains 15 residues. The V gene's germline CDR1 is SEHNR and CDR2 FQNEAQ (reference sequence). For the CDR3, the DNA is TGTGCCAGCAGCCATTCCGGGACAGCGCATGAAAAACTGTTTTTT. Translated: CASSHSGTAHEKLFF.

V and J are TRBV19 and TRBJ1-5, with TRBD1 identical over 8 bases. The CDR3 is 16 amino acids. The V gene's germline CDR1 is LNHDA and CDR2 SQIVND (reference sequence). V dropped 6 bases and J dropped 2; count of bases not matched to a gene: 9. The CDR3 loop is CASRAGGNSGNQPQHF. Written as DNA, the CDR3 is TGTGCCAGTAGAGCAGGGGGCAACTCTGGCAATCAGCCCCAGCATTTT.

CDR3 nucleotides: TGTGCCAGCAGTTTGAGGCGGAACACTGAAGCTTTCTTT. It encodes CASSLRRNTEAFF. V is TRBV12-3 or TRBV12-4 and J is TRBJ1-1; D not certain. The CDR3 is 13 residues long. V lost 3 bases to trimming and J lost 1 base, with 6 bases between them.